Listed below are T cell receptor beta chains from one sample, sequenced in a study of blood T cell repertoires in COVID-19. Assay: immunoSEQ multiplex PCR; the TCRdb copy retains only in-frame clones and omits some. Here the sample spans approximately 80,000 clones, under 85% being singletons. The sequenced sample was peripheral blood. These receptors originate from a woman older than 75 with COVID-19, enrolled during active disease. CDR3s include the opening cysteine and the closing phenylalanine or tryptophan. The D gene is left open where the match is weak. Size tells how often a clone was seen (once, few, many) or the class of an expanded clone, and some rows leave it out.

d_call j_call clone_size v_call cdr3_nt cdr3_aa
- TRBJ1-2 - TRBV29-1 TGCAGCGCCTCCAGCTATGGCTACACCTTC CSASSYGYTF
- TRBJ2-7 - TRBV6-2/TRBV6-3 TGTGCCAGCAGTCGGATCCCGGGATTTTACGAGCAGTACTTC CASSRIPGFYEQYF
TRBD1 TRBJ1-1 - TRBV18 TGTGCCAGCTCACCACGTGCAGGGGGCGACCCTGAAGCTTTCTTT CASSPRAGGDPEAFF
- TRBJ2-7 - TRBV29-1 TGCAGCGCCGGGGATGGAACCTACGAGCAGTACTTC CSAGDGTYEQYF
- TRBJ2-7 - TRBV14 TGTGCCAGCAGCCAAAGACTTTGGACTCCTGTAGGACTCCCCTACGAGCAGTACTTC CASSQRLWTPVGLPYEQYF
- TRBJ2-7 - TRBV10-3 TGTGCCATCAGTTTAACAGGGTTAGGCGAGCAGTACTTC CAISLTGLGEQYF
- TRBJ2-1 - TRBV15 TGTGCCACCACCAGGGACATTAACAATGAGCAGTTCTTC CATTRDINNEQFF
TRBD2 TRBJ2-1 - TRBV5-1 TGCGCCAGCAGCGCCTACGGGACTAGCGGAAACAATGAGCAGTTCTTC CASSAYGTSGNNEQFF
- TRBJ2-1 - TRBV27 TGTGCCAGCAGTTCCCGGAGCTCCTACAATGAGCAGTTCTTC CASSSRSSYNEQFF
TRBD1 TRBJ1-5 once TRBV29-1 TGCAGCGCTGGACAGGGAAAAGAGCAGCCCCAGCATTTT CSAGQGKEQPQHF
TRBD2 TRBJ2-2 once TRBV10-3 TGTGCCATCAGGCTAGCGGGAGGGCCCTCCGGGGAGCTGTTTTTT CAIRLAGGPSGELFF
- TRBJ2-7 - TRBV19 TGTGCCAGTAGTAACGGGCGGGATCGGCGGGAGCAGTACTTC CASSNGRDRREQYF
- TRBJ1-2 - TRBV5-1 TGCGCCAGCAGCCCCGACACGGGGAATGGCTACACCTTC CASSPDTGNGYTF
TRBD1 TRBJ1-2 - TRBV5-1 TGCGCCAGCAGCTTAGCCGGGACAGCATATGGCTACACCTTC CASSLAGTAYGYTF
- TRBJ1-2 - TRBV28 TGTGCCAGCAGTTTATTCTCGGGGTCTGGCTACACCTTC CASSLFSGSGYTF
TRBD1 TRBJ1-1 - TRBV5-4 TGTGCCAGCAGCCTACAGGGGGCCGGGACTGAAGCTTTCTTT CASSLQGAGTEAFF
TRBD2 TRBJ2-5 - TRBV5-4 TGTGCCAGCAGCTTTGGGCTAGCGGGGGGAGGGACCCAGTACTTC CASSFGLAGGGTQYF
- TRBJ1-6 few TRBV19 TGTGCCAGTAGAATTTTAACAGGGTCTTCACCCCTCCACTTT CASRILTGSSPLHF
- TRBJ1-2 - TRBV19 TGTGCCAGTAGTATGGCACGGGTTTTATTCTATGGCTACACCTTC CASSMARVLFYGYTF
- TRBJ2-2 - TRBV21-1 TGTGCCAGCAGCAAAGGCGCAGGTCTCCTCGCCGGGGAGCTGTTTTTT CASSKGAGLLAGELFF
- TRBJ2-7 - TRBV6-2/TRBV6-3 TGTGCCAGCAGTTACTCCAAACAGGCCAGGCCCTACGAGCAGTACTTC CASSYSKQARPYEQYF
TRBD1 TRBJ2-7 - TRBV9 TGTGCCAGCAGCGTGAGGGGGCTTAGTAGCGAGCAGTACTTC CASSVRGLSSEQYF